Listed below are T cell receptor beta chains from one sample, sequenced in a study of blood T cells in healthy people across ages. In TCRdb, the 5' RACE reads were re-called with MiXCR into one record per CDR3 protein. The sample lists fewer than 2,000,000 distinct CDR3 sequences; 39% were seen once. The sequenced material came from blood. The receptors stem from a human donor in good health. The conserved cysteine and the conserved F or W are not part of the CDR3 here.

ASSLNSGVGWNYGYT,TRBJ1-2,15,TRBV12-3/TRBV12-4
SARDILAGAGNEQF,TRBJ2-1,14,TRBV20-1
ATSDLWGYMNTEAF,TRBJ1-1,14,TRBV24-1
ASSPRQVHQPQH,TRBJ1-5,12,TRBV6-5
ASSYSSERETQY,TRBJ2-5,12,TRBV6-5
ASRGKTSTPGELF,TRBJ2-2,13,TRBV2
ASSSPGAFRSAYGYT,TRBJ1-2,15,TRBV6-2/TRBV6-3
SVVGAYGYT,TRBJ1-2,9,TRBV29-1
ASSQDNGASTEAF,TRBJ1-1,13,TRBV4-3
SASGQMSYNEQF,TRBJ2-1,12,TRBV20-1
SARDSRGGGDSPLH,TRBJ1-6,14,TRBV20-1
ASSDRTENYGYT,TRBJ1-2,12,TRBV5-1
ASTHRTGFDEQF,TRBJ2-1,12,TRBV7-2
SALPDEETQY,TRBJ2-5,10,TRBV20-1